The rows below give T cell receptor beta chains drawn from one sample of a study of T cell repertoires in cytomegalovirus infection. A single record per CDR3 protein comes from TCRdb applying MiXCR to the reads. The table shows under 250,000 distinct CDR3 sequences, with more than 9% occurring only once. Sequenced material: PBMCs. Receptors were obtained from a human donor in good health (CMV status not recorded). Some clones in this sample may be carry-over from other donors' samples. CDR3s include the opening cysteine and the closing phenylalanine or tryptophan. The order of the fields is clone size, J gene, D gene, V gene, CDR3 protein, CDR3 DNA. The D gene is left open where the match is weak. Only some rows state a clone size, as once, few, many or a class for expanded clones.

. TRBJ2-1 TRBD2 TRBV14 CASSRLAGNYNEQFF TGTGCCAGCAGCCGACTAGCGGGCAACTACAATGAGCAGTTCTTC
many TRBJ1-2 TRBD1 TRBV7-2 CASSLLQGVSFYTF TGTGCCAGCAGCTTACTACAGGGGGTTTCATTTTACACCTTC
. TRBJ2-4 . TRBV19 CASSDREKMAKNIQYF TGTGCCAGTAGTGATCGGGAGAAAATGGCCAAAAACATTCAGTACTTC
many TRBJ2-3 . TRBV20-1 CSASGSKDTQYF TGCAGTGCTAGCGGGAGTAAAGATACGCAGTATTTT
many TRBJ1-1 . TRBV6-2/TRBV6-3 CASREGVWNTEAFF TGTGCCAGCCGTGAAGGGGTTTGGAACACTGAAGCTTTCTTT
few TRBJ1-5 . TRBV19 CASSGTTFNQPQHF TGTGCCAGTAGTGGGACAACATTTAATCAGCCCCAGCATTTT
. TRBJ2-4 . TRBV27 CASRDGELTKNIQYF TGTGCCAGCAGGGACGGGGAGTTGACCAAAAACATTCAGTACTTC
many TRBJ2-1 . TRBV19 CASSTSDKRPYNEQFF TGTGCCAGTAGTACCTCGGACAAGCGGCCCTACAATGAGCAGTTCTTC
. TRBJ1-1 TRBD1 TRBV30 CAWSGDRAAEAFF TGTGCCTGGAGTGGGGACAGGGCCGCTGAAGCTTTCTTT
. TRBJ1-3 TRBD1 TRBV28 CASSAGQGASGNTIYF TGTGCCAGCAGTGCGGGACAGGGGGCCTCTGGAAACACCATATATTTT
many TRBJ1-4 . TRBV7-2 CASSLTSSTNEKLFF TGTGCCAGCAGCTTGACGTCTTCAACTAATGAAAAACTGTTTTTT
many TRBJ2-3 TRBD2 TRBV7-3 CASKPQAGGDTQYF TGTGCCAGTAAGCCCCAAGCGGGAGGGGATACGCAGTATTTT
many TRBJ2-7 TRBD2 TRBV6-6 CASSYGLAGSYEQYF TGTGCCAGCAGTTACGGACTAGCGGGATCCTACGAGCAGTACTTC
. TRBJ1-1 . TRBV2 CASGRHPQNTEAFF TGTGCCAGCGGAAGACACCCCCAGAACACTGAAGCTTTCTTT
many TRBJ2-6 TRBD1 TRBV3-1 CASSPRTGGQGANVLTF TGTGCCAGCAGCCCCCGGACAGGGGGACAGGGGGCCAACGTCCTGACTTTC
many TRBJ2-7 . TRBV6-2/TRBV6-3 CASDARLFSYEQYF TGTGCCAGCGACGCGCGGCTCTTCTCCTACGAGCAGTACTTC
. TRBJ2-4 . TRBV5-1 CASSPPGIAKNIQYF TGCGCCAGCAGCCCTCCGGGCATAGCCAAAAACATTCAGTACTTC
. TRBJ2-7 TRBD2 TRBV20-1 CSASPGTSGRAGEQYF TGCAGTGCTAGCCCCGGGACTAGCGGGAGGGCCGGCGAGCAGTACTTC
few TRBJ2-5 TRBD1 TRBV20-1 CSAIGQGVSQETQYF TGCAGTGCTATAGGACAGGGAGTATCCCAAGAGACCCAGTACTTC
few TRBJ1-2 . TRBV29-1 CSVEAGTSEGYTF TGCAGCGTTGAGGCCGGGACCTCGGAGGGCTACACCTTC